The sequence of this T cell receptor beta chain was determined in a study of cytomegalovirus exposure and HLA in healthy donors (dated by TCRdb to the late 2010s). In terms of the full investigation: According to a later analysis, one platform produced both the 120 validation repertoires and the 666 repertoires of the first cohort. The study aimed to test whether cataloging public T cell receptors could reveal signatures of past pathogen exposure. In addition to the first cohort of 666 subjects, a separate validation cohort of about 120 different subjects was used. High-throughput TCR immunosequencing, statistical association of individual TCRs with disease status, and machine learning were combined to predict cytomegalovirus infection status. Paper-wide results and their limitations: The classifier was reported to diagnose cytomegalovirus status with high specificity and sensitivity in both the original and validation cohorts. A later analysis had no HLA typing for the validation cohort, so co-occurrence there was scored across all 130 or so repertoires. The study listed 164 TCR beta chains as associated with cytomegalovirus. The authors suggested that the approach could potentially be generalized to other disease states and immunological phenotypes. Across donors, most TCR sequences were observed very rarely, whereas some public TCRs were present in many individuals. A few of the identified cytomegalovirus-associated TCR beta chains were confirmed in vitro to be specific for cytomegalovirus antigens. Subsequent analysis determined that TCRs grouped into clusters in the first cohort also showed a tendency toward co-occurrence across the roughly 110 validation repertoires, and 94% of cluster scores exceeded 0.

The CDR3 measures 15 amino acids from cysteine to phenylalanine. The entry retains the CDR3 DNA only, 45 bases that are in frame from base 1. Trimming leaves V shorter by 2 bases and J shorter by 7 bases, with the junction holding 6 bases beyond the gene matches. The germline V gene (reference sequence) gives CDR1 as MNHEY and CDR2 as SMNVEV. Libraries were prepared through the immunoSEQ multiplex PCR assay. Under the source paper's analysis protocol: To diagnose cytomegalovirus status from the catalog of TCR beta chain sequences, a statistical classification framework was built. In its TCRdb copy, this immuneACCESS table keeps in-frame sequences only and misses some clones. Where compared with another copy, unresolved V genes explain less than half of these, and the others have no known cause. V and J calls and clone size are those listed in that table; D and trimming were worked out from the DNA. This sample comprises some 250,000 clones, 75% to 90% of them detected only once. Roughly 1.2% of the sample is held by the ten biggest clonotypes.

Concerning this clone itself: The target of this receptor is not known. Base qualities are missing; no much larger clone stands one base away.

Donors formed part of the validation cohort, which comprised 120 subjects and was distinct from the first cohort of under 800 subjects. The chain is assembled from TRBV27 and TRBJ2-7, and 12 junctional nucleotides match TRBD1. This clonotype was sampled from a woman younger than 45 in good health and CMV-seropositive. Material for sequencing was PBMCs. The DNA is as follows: TGTGCCAGCAGTTTACTCCGGGACAGGGGGCTTGAGCAGTACTTC. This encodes CASSLLRDRGLEQYF.